The TCR beta chain under discussion was sequenced for a study of T cell responses to AZD1222 COVID-19 vaccine. This clone was observed a single time. This CDR3 has 15 amino acids. In germline, CDR1 is SEHNR, CDR2 FQNEAQ (reference sequence). V was clipped by 6 bases and J by 4 bases, with 17 bases between them. TCRdb keeps only in-frame clones here, not all; method: immunoSEQ multiplex PCR. The profile shows roughly 180,000 clones, about nine tenths of them singletons. The clonotype was recovered from an adult in good health. Sequencing used peripheral blood, obtained on day 0 of AZD1222 vaccination. This sequence joins TRBV7-9 and TRBJ2-3; the D is unclear. The CDR3 DNA follows: TGTGCCAGCAGAGGGTATGGTCGTCTGTCAGATACGCAGTATTTT. Translated, it gives CASRGYGRLSDTQYF.